The table lists the clone carrying this T cell receptor (beta chain) with a few counts. CDR1 and CDR2 from the germline V gene are SGHNT and YYREEE (reference sequence). J was trimmed by 3 bases and V by 4 bases; bases with no gene match: 4. The CDR3 length is 14 residues. Sequencing was performed with immunoSEQ multiplex PCR; in TCRdb, only in-frame clones are kept and a portion is missing. Among around 130,000 clones listed, around four fifths were seen once. The data were taken from a study of blood T cell repertoires in COVID-19. The sequencing sample was made of PBMCs or T cells enriched from blood (not recorded which). J is TRBJ2-7 and V is TRBV5-4; 10 bases fit TRBD2. The clonotype was recovered from a woman aged 50 to 60 with acute COVID-19. CDR3 DNA: TGTGCCAGCAGCCCGGGACTAGCGAGCTACGAGCAGTACTTC. It translates to CASSPGLASYEQYF.